This section outlines one TCR beta chain sequence together with its context. Antigen unknown. This sample is drawn from a study of cytomegalovirus exposure and HLA in healthy donors. There were likely unrecorded immune exposures, though donors were nominally healthy when sampled. Deletions cut 3 bases from V and 7 bases from J, with 13 bases between. CDR1 and CDR2 from the germline V gene are ENHRY and SYGVKD. This CDR3 region has 14 residues. Study findings and constraints: Specificity for CMV antigens was confirmed in vitro for a few of the CMV-associated chains. Later analysis identified about 15,000 TCR beta sequences associated with HLA alleles, using a false discovery rate threshold of 0.05.

Vbeta (60) and Jbeta (13) primers were used in the PCR. This table comes from immunoSEQ multiplex PCR, and its TCRdb copy is limited to in-frame clones, with some not included. The top ten hold around a tenth of the sample, which has fewer than 40,000 clones, 65% to 75% seen once. This clonotype was sampled from a man between 40 and 49 years old in good health and CMV-seropositive. The V call is TRBV10-3, the J call TRBJ2-1; TRBD2 might be the D (6 bases). Sequencing input: PBMCs. Here the CDR3 DNA reads TGTGCCATCAGTGAATCGACCGGGAGAAATGAGCAGTTCTTC. Translation gives CAISESTGRNEQFF.